The present entry profiles one TCR beta chain with its context. What it binds is not known. The CDR3 has 15 residues. CDR1 MNHEY and CDR2 SVGAGI come from the germline V gene. V lost 6 bases and J lost 6, with 18 bases in between. The data are from a study of T cell responses to AZD1222 COVID-19 vaccine. In the study overall: Second-dose intervals of approximately 4 or approximately 12 weeks were pooled. Findings and limits, study-wide: Without day 14 samples, only post-peak T cell repertoires were studied. The donor cohort was predominantly white British with a female majority, and clonal diversity may have been underestimated.

Produced via immunoSEQ multiplex PCR; TCRdb's table is partial and in-frame only. This table has 84,000 or so clones, about 88% appearing once. This material consisted of peripheral blood, taken on day 0 of AZD1222 vaccination. The V and J genes are TRBV6-5 and TRBJ1-5; D possibly corresponds to TRBD1 (6 bases). The receptor was isolated from an adult in good health. The CDR3 sequence: CASSPLGGFPQPQHF. CDR3 DNA sequence: TGTGCCAGCAGCCCCCTTGGGGGCTTCCCTCAGCCCCAGCATTTT.